Sequencing of this TCR beta chain was carried out in a study of blood T cell repertoires in COVID-19. Turning to the study itself: COVID-19 samples collected from the United States, Italy and Spain covered acute and convalescent phases. From T cells, B-cell-depleted T cells, or PBMCs came the material, which was cDNA or gDNA.

The V end was cut by 6 bases, the J end by 4 bases, with 12 bases between. This CDR3 is 13 amino acids long. Germline lookup yields CDR1 KGHSH and CDR2 LQKENI. Authors' methods: Amplified reference gene primers provided the basis for estimating nucleated cell counts. Measured with immunoSEQ multiplex PCR; TCRdb has only the in-frame clones, and not every one. V, J and clone size are those of that table, while D and trimming were read from the DNA. The table includes some 100,000 clones, about 89% detected once. The clonotype was recovered from a man aged 60-69 years with acute or convalescent COVID-19. The rearrangement links TRBV18 to TRBJ1-1; no firm D call. Sequences were obtained from peripheral blood. CDR3 residues: CASSRLESTEAFF. CDR3 DNA sequence: TGTGCCAGCTCCCGACTTGAGAGCACTGAAGCTTTCTTT.